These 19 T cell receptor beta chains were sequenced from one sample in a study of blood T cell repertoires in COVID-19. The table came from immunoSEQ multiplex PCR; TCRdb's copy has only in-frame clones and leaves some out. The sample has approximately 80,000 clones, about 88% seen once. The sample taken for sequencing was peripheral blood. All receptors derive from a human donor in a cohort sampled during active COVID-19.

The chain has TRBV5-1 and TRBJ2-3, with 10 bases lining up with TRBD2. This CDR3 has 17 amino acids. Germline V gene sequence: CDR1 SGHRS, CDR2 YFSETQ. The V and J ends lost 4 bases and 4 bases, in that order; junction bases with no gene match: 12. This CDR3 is CASSTSSSGRAPDTQYF. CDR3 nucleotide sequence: TGCGCCAGCAGCACATCCTCAAGCGGGAGGGCCCCAGATACGCAGTATTTT.

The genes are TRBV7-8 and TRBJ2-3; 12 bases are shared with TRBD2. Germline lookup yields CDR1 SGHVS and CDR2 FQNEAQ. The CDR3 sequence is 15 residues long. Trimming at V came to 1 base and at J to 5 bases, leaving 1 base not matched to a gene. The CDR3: CASSLVTSGRDTQYF. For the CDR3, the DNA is TGTGCCAGCAGCTTAGTGACTAGCGGGAGAGATACGCAGTATTTT.

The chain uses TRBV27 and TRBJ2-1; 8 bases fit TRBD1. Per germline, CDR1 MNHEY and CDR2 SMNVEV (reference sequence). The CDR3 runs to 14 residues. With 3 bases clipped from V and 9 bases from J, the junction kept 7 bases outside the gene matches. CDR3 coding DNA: TGTGCCAGCAGTTTGTCTCCAGGGGGCGGTGAGCAGTTCTTC. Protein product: CASSLSPGGGEQFF.

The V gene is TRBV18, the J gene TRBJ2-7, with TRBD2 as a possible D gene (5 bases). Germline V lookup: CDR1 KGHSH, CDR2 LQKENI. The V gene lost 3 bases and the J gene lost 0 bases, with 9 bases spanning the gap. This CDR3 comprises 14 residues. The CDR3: CASSPSGSSYEQYF. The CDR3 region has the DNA TGTGCCAGCTCACCGTCTGGGAGCTCCTACGAGCAGTACTTC.

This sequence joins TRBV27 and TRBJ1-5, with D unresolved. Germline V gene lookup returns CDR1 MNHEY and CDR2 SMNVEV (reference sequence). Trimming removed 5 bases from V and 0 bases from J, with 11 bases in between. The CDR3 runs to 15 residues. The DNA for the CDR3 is TGTGCCAGCAGTCCAGATGACTATAGCAATCAGCCCCAGCATTTT. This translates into CASSPDDYSNQPQHF.

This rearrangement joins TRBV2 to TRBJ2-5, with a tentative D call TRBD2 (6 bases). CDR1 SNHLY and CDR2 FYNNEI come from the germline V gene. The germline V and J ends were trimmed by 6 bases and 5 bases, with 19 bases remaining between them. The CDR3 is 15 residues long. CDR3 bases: TGTGCCAGCAGGCCGGGACCGACACGGGGGGAGACCCAGTACTTC. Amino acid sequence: CASRPGPTRGETQYF.

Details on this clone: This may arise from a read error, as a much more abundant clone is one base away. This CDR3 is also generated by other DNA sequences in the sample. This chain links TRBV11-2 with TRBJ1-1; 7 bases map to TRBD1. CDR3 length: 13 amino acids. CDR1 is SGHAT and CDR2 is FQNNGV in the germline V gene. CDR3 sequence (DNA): TGTGCCAGCAGCCTAGACAGGGACACTGAAGCTTTCTTT. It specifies CASSLDRDTEAFF. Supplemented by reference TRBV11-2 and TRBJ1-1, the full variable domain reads EAGVAQSPRYKIIEKRQSVAFWCNPISGHATLYWYQQILGQGPKLLIQFQNNGVVDDSQLPKDRFSAERLKGVDSTLKIQPAKLEDSAVYLCASSLDRDTEAFFGQGTRLTVV.

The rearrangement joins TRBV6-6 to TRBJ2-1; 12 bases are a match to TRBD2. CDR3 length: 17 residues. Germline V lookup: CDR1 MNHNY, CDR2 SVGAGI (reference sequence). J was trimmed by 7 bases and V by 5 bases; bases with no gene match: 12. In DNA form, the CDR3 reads TGTGCCAGCAGTCGCCGAATGACTAGCGGGAGTCAAAATGAGCAGTTCTTC. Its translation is CASSRRMTSGSQNEQFF.

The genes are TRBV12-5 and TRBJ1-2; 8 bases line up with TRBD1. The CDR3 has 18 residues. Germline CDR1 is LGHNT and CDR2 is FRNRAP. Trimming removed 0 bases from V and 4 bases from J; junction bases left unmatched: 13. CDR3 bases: TGTGCTAGTGGTTTGGTACTTATTCCCAGGGGGCGCTTCTATGGCTACACCTTC. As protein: CASGLVLIPRGRFYGYTF. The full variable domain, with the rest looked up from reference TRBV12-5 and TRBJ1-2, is DARVTQTPRHKVTEMGQEVTMRCQPILGHNTVFWYRQTMMQGLELLAYFRNRAPLDDSGMPKDRFSAEMPDATLATLKIQPSEPRDSAVYFCASGLVLIPRGRFYGYTFGSGTRLTVV.

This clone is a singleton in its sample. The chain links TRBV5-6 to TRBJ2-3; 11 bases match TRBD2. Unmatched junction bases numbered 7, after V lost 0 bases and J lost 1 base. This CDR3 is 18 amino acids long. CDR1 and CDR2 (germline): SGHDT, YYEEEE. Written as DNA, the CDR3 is TGTGCCAGCAGCTTGGCTTTAGCGGGAGGGCCTGGCACAGATACGCAGTATTTT. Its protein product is CASSLALAGGPGTDTQYF.

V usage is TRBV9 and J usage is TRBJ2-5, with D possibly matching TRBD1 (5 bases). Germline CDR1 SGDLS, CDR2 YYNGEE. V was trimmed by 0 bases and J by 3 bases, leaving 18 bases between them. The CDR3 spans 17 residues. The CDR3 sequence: CASSVGGWSDSKETQYF. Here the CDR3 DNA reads TGTGCCAGCAGCGTAGGTGGTTGGTCTGACAGCAAAGAGACCCAGTACTTC.

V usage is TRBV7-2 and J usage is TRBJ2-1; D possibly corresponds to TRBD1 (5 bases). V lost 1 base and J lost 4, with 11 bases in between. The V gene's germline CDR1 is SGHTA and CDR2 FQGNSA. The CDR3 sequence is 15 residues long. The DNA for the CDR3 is TGTGCCAGCAGCTTAGTTGCAGGGAAGTACAATGAGCAGTTCTTC. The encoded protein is CASSLVAGKYNEQFF. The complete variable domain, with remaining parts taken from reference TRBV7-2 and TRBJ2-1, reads GAGVSQSPSNKVTEKGKDVELRCDPISGHTALYWYRQSLGQGLEFLIYFQGNSAPDKSGLPSDRFSAERTGGSVSTLTIQRTQQEDSAVYLCASSLVAGKYNEQFFGPGTRLTVL.

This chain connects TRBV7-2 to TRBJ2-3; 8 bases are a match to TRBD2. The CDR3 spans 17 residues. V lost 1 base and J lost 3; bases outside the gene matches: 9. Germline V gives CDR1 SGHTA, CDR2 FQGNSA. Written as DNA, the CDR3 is TGTGCCAGCAGCTTAGAAGGTAGAAGCGGGGGAACAGATACGCAGTATTTT. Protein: CASSLEGRSGGTDTQYF.

The CDR3 loop is CASSHRRNGGAYNEQFF. The DNA of the CDR3 is TGTGCCAGCAGCCACCGTCGGAATGGGGGCGCGTACAATGAGCAGTTCTTC. This sequence joins TRBV5-4 and TRBJ2-1; D possibly corresponds to TRBD1 (6 bases). The CDR3 spans 17 residues. The germline CDR1 and CDR2 sequences are SGHNT and YYREEE (reference sequence). The V gene lost 4 bases and the J gene lost 4 bases, with 21 bases spanning the gap.

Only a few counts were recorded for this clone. This chain's CDR3 is CSVTVGTGELFF. CDR3 DNA sequence: TGCAGCGTTACAGTTGGCACCGGGGAGCTGTTTTTT. V and J are TRBV29-1 and TRBJ2-2; D is unclear. Germline CDR1 reads SQVTM; CDR2 reads ANQGSEA. This CDR3 spans 12 amino acids. With 5 bases removed from V and 4 bases from J, the gap between germline ends came to 8 bases.

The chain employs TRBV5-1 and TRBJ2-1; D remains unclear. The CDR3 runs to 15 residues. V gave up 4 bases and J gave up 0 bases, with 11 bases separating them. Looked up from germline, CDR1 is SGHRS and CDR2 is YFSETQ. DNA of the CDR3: TGCGCCAGCAGCGTGGCCATGAGCTCCTACAATGAGCAGTTCTTC. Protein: CASSVAMSSYNEQFF.

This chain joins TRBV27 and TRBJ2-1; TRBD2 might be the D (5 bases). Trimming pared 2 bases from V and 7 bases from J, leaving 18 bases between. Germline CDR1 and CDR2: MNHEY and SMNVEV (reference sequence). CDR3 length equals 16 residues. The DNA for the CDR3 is TGTGCCAGCAGTTTACCTAACGGGGAAGCTGGGAATGAGCAGTTCTTC. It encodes CASSLPNGEAGNEQFF.

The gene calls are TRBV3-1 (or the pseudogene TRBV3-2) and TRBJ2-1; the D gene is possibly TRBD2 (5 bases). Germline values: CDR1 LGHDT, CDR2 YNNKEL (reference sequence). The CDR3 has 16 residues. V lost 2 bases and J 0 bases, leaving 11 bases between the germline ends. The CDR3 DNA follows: TGTGCCAGCAGCCAATACGGACTTGACTCCTACAATGAGCAGTTCTTC. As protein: CASSQYGLDSYNEQFF.

This chain's CDR3 is CAWSVKGRGHSPLHF. Written as DNA, the CDR3 is TGTGCCTGGAGTGTAAAGGGCAGGGGGCATTCACCCCTCCACTTT. V is TRBV30 and J is TRBJ1-6, with 8 positions matching TRBD1. The V segment lost 0 bases and the J segment 8 bases; nucleotides outside the gene matches: 6. The CDR3 spans 15 residues. The germline CDR1 and CDR2 sequences are GTSNPN and SVGIG (reference sequence).